This TCR beta chain was sequenced for a study of cytomegalovirus exposure and HLA in healthy donors. Concerning this clone itself: The antigen is not known.

Libraries were prepared by immunoSEQ multiplex PCR; TCRdb keeps only in-frame clonotypes and omits some of them. The table has some 140,000 clones, 86% seen once; the top ten hold about 20%. Germline V gives CDR1 SGHNT, CDR2 YYREEE (reference sequence). The CDR3 loop spans 14 amino acids. The V and J ends lost 4 bases and 1 base respectively, with 12 bases between them. General observations from the study: Researchers reported that a few CMV-associated chains were confirmed in vitro as CMV antigen-specific.

The clonotype originates from a man between 18 and 29 years old in good health and CMV-seropositive. Input material: PBMCs. The rearrangement uses TRBV5-4 and TRBJ2-7; the D gene is possibly TRBD1 (6 bases). In DNA form, the CDR3 reads TGTGCCAGCAGCCCGGGACACGGGTCCTACGAGCAGTACTTC. This sequence encodes CASSPGHGSYEQYF.